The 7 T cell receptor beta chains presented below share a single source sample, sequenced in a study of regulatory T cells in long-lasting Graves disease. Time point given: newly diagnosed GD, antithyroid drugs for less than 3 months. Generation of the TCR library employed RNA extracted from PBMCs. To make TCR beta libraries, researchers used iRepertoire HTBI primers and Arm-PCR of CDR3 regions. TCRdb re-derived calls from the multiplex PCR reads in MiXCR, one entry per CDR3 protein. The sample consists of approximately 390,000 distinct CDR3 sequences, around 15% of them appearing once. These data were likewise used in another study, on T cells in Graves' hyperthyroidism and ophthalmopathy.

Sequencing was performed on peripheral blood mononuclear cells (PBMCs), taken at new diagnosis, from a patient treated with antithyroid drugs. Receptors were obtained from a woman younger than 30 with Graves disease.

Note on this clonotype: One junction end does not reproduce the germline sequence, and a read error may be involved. CDR3 sequence: CASGLGGTQYF. The CDR3 DNA reads as TGCGCCAGCGGCTTGGGGGGTACGCAGTATTTT. The genes are TRBV5-1 and TRBJ2-3, with TRBD2 as a possible D gene (6 bases). The CDR3 consists of 11 residues. CDR1 is SGHRS and CDR2 is YFSETQ in the germline V gene. Together with reference TRBV5-1 and TRBJ2-3, the CDR3 gives the full variable domain: KAGVTQTPRYLIKTRGQQVTLSCSPISGHRSVSWYQQTPGQGLQFLFEYFSETQRNKGNFPGRFSGRQFSNSRSEMNVSTLELGDSALYLCASGLGGTQYFGPGTRLTVL.

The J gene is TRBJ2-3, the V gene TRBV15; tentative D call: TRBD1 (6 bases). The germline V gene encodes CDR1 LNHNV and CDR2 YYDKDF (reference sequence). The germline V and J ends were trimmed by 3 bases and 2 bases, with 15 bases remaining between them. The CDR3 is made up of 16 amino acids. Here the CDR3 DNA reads TGTGCCACCAGCAGGGGACCACAGGGCCCCACAGATACGCAGTATTTT. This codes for CATSRGPQGPTDTQYF.

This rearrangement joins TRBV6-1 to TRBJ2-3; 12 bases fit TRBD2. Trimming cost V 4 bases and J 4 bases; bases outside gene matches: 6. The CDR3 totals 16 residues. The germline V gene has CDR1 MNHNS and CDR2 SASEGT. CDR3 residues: CASSGLAGEGADTQYF. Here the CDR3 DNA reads TGTGCCAGCAGTGGACTAGCGGGAGAAGGTGCAGATACGCAGTATTTT.

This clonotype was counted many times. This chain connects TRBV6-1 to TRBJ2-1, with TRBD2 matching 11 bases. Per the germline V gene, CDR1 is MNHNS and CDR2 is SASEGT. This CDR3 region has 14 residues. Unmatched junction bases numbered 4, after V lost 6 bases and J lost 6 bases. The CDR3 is CASSPGTSGNEQFF. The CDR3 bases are TGTGCCAGCAGCCCCGGGACTAGCGGCAATGAGCAGTTCTTC.

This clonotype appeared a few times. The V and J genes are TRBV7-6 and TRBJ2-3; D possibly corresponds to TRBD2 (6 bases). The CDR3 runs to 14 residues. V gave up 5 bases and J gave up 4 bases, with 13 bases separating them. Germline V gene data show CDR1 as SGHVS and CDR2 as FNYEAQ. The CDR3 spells CASSATGGADTQYF. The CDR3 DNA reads TGTGCCAGCAGCGCCACCGGAGGGGCAGATACGCAGTATTTT.

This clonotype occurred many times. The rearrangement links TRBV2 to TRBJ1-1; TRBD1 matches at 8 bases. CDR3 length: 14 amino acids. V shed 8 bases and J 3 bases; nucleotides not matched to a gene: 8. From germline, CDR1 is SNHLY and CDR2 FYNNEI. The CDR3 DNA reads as TGTGCCAGCGCGAGACAGGGGATGGACACTGAAGCTTTCTTT. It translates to CASARQGMDTEAFF. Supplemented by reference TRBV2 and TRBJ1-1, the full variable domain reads EPEVTQTPSHQVTQMGQEVILRCVPISNHLYFYWYRQILGQKVEFLVSFYNNEISEKSEIFDDQFSVERPDGSNFTLKIRSTKLEDSAMYFCASARQGMDTEAFFGQGTRLTVV.

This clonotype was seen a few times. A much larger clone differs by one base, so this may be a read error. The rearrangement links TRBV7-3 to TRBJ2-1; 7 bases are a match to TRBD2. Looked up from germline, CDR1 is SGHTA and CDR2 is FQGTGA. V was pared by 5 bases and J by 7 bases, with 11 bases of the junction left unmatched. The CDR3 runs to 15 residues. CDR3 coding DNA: TGTGCCAGCAGCCCCGGGACTAACGGGTTAAATGAGCAGTTCTTC. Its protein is CASSPGTNGLNEQFF.